The source of this T cell receptor (beta chain) is a study of T cells in Graves' hyperthyroidism and ophthalmopathy (dated by TCRdb to between 2017 and 2020). Study-wide context: Peripheral blood samples were taken at initial diagnosis, before any treatment was given. To identify distinguishing TCR V-J signatures, a discovery cohort of about 100 patients was used, comprising under 45 with Graves' ophthalmopathy and under 60 with stable Graves' hyperthyroidism. Whether ophthalmopathy could be predicted prospectively was tested in an independent validation cohort made up of under 20 hyperthyroidism patients plus 17 patients who later progressed to ophthalmopathy. The roughly 90 discovery patients were divided at random into training and test sets in a 7:3 ratio. The study also compared thyroid tissue and blood T-cell repertoires from several Graves' hyperthyroidism patients. After sampling, hyperthyroidism patients received methimazole starting at 30 mg daily, and ophthalmopathy patients received high-dose intravenous methylprednisolone. The paper reports TCR Vbeta CDR3 sequencing of fewer than 150 peripheral blood samples: 43 ophthalmopathy, about 75 hyperthyroidism and about 17 progressor patients. What the work shows at the level of the full study, not this receptor alone: Blood samples also contained most of the expanded thyroid clonotypes (frequency above 0.001), which suggests that blood repertoires may reflect thyroid immune responses. In validation, the model predicted progression to ophthalmopathy a median of about 6 months before onset, with about 64% sensitivity and about 72% specificity. Sample size was not statistically predetermined, and investigators were not blinded to group allocation. In cross-validation, a model built on a 13 V-J signature told ophthalmopathy apart from stable hyperthyroidism with 87.88% sensitivity and roughly 81% specificity, and in testing the same model reached 80%/75%.

The TCR beta CDR3 regions were amplified from the RNA transcripts. The TCR CDR3 was subjected to a first round of RT-PCR using the HTBI primer set and the Qiagen OneStep RT-PCR kit. Libraries were constructed in a second round of multiplex PCR, after which size selection and purification were performed. Libraries were sequenced paired-end with 100 bp reads on an Illumina HiSeq2000. From the authors' description of their analysis: Raw data were processed with SOAPnuke, discarding reads with adapters, uncalled bases, mean Phred below 15, or no exact constant-primer or identifier match. High-quality paired reads were merged with COPE v1.2.5, and unique nucleotide sequences were defined as clonotypes. Clonotypes were aligned to IMGT TRBV, TRBD and TRBJ reference segments using MiTCR v1.1. The analysis was restricted to V-J combinations with a frequency above 0.0001, which together covered 99.2% of the repertoires. A TCS score was defined as the ratio of F50 (clonal expansion) to E x V (chaos), with BLOSUM62-based TCRdist applied between CDR3 peptides within each V-J. Welch's t-statistics and random forest reduced 514 V-J features to roughly 13, which were used in a naive Bayes classifier (R e1071). TCRdb applied fastp at Q25 and MiXCR to the public reads, then kept only in-frame beta chains. Rows matching on CDR3 protein sequence are summarized as one entry with the most common DNA and genes. These V and J calls derive from TCRdb rather than the authors' analysis. The sample table holds some 250,000 distinct CDR3 sequences, of which over 12% were seen once. The top ten clones comprise 30% of the sample.

As for this clonotype: Its antigen specificity is not known. No quality values exist for individual bases; no much larger clone is one base distant.

V loses 1 base of germline sequence and J loses 6 bases, and the interval between the two ends is 15 bases. From the cysteine up to the phenylalanine, the CDR3 has a length of 16 residues. CDR3 DNA is the only sequence kept; it has 48 bases, read in frame from the first base. CDR1 MGHRA and CDR2 YSYEKL are derived from the germline V gene. Hyperthyroidism patients were newly diagnosed, with disease duration under 2 months, and aged 18 to 65 years. Exclusion was applied to patients with uncontrolled infections, other autoimmune diseases, pregnancy or lactation. Diagnoses were based on clinical symptoms, serum thyroxine and TRAb, thyroid ultrasound and orbital computed tomography. Blood from progressor patients was drawn when they were first diagnosed with hyperthyroidism, before any ophthalmopathy symptoms appeared. PBMCs were separated from 7.5 to 10 ml of fresh peripheral blood using Ficoll-Paque density gradient centrifugation. Progressor patients were first diagnosed with Graves' hyperthyroidism and then developed ophthalmopathy during follow-up. Trizol reagent was used to extract total RNA, and RNA quality was then checked on an Agilent 2100 Bioanalyzer.

The receptor comes from a woman aged 45-60 years with Graves' hyperthyroidism that later progressed to Graves' ophthalmopathy. Rearrangement joined TRBV4-1 to TRBJ2-2; confidence is insufficient to name the D gene. Material: blood. The CDR3 is CASSQATGSEPGELFF. The base sequence is TGCGCCAGCAGCCAAGCAACGGGCAGCGAGCCCGGGGAGCTGTTTTTT.